Listed below are T cell receptor beta chains from one sample, sequenced in a study of blood T cell repertoires in COVID-19. Sequenced by immunoSEQ multiplex PCR; TCRdb stores in-frame clones only, minus some. The sample includes around 250,000 clones, roughly 82% of them seen just once. Sample: PBMCs or T cells enriched from blood (not recorded which). The receptors were gathered from a woman between 45 and 65 years old who had recovered from COVID-19. Both conserved end residues are part of each CDR3. The order of the fields is D gene, J gene, clone size, CDR3 length, V gene, CDR3 DNA, CDR3 protein. D genes are given only for firm matches. The size field is filled for only some rows; it gives once, few, many or a size class.

TRBD2,TRBJ2-2,few,19,TRBV11-3,TGTGCCAGCAGCTTAGCCTTACTAGCGGGGGTTACGAACACCGGGGAGCTGTTTTTT,CASSLALLAGVTNTGELFF
NA,TRBJ1-2,NA,14,TRBV3-1/TRBV3-2,TGTGCCAGCAGCCAAGCCCCGGGAGGAGATGGCTACACCTTC,CASSQAPGGDGYTF
TRBD1,TRBJ1-1,once,13,TRBV18,TGTGCCAGCTCACCGGACAGGAAAACTGAAGCTTTCTTT,CASSPDRKTEAFF
TRBD1,TRBJ2-2,NA,16,TRBV10-1,TGCGCCAGCAGCGTATCCGGGACAGGAGGCACCGGGGAGCTGTTTTTT,CASSVSGTGGTGELFF
NA,TRBJ2-6,once,16,TRBV18,TGTGCCAGCTCACCATATCAGGGCCCTTGGACCAACGTCCTGACTTTC,CASSPYQGPWTNVLTF
TRBD1,TRBJ1-4,NA,18,TRBV13,TGTGCCAGCAGCCCCGGCGGGACAGGGGGCAGAAGGGGTGAAAAACTGTTTTTT,CASSPGGTGGRRGEKLFF
TRBD2,TRBJ2-1,NA,15,TRBV6-4,TGTGCCAGCAGCGAGCGGGAAGGCCCCTCGAATGAGCAGTTCTTC,CASSEREGPSNEQFF
NA,TRBJ1-5,NA,18,TRBV30,TGTGCCTGGAGTGTACATCCAGGGGCGCCGGGGAGCAATCAGCCCCAGCATTTT,CAWSVHPGAPGSNQPQHF
NA,TRBJ2-5,NA,13,TRBV24-1,TGTGCCACCAGTGACCTCCCCAGAGAGACCCAGTACTTC,CATSDLPRETQYF
TRBD1,TRBJ1-2,NA,16,TRBV13,TGTGCCAGCAGCTTAGCCGGGACAGGGAGCAGCTATGGCTACACCTTC,CASSLAGTGSSYGYTF
TRBD2,TRBJ2-1,NA,16,TRBV7-7,TGTGCTAGCAGCCCACGGGGCACTAGCGGGTACAATGAGCAGTTCTTC,CASSPRGTSGYNEQFF
NA,TRBJ1-4,NA,14,TRBV5-4,TGTGCCAGCAGCTTGACAGGAGTTAATGAAAAACTGTTTTTT,CASSLTGVNEKLFF
TRBD1,TRBJ1-1,NA,11,TRBV28,TGTGCCAGCAGCCAGGGGGGTAGCGCTTTCTTT,CASSQGGSAFF
NA,TRBJ1-5,NA,14,TRBV9,TGTGCCAGCAGCGTAGATGAGGGTAATCAGCCCCAGCATTTT,CASSVDEGNQPQHF